One T cell receptor (beta chain) is described in this entry. Its antigen is undetermined. As it was prepared, the TCRbeta library received unique molecular identifiers. Using its own MiXCR run on the PCR reads, TCRdb lists one record per CDR3 protein. Here the sample spans about 980,000 distinct CDR3 sequences, about 29% being singletons. CDR1 is SGHAT, CDR2 FQNNGV, per germline. There are 15 residues in the CDR3. The junction had 7 bases not matched to a gene; V was cut back by 5 bases and J by 5 bases. This entry is derived from a study of T-cell reconstitution after alpha-beta-depleted transplantation in children. Study-wide results and caveats: By one year post-transplant, T-cell counts and diversity largely arose from T cells that were newly produced. The study traced high day-60 TCRbeta diversity in some patients to surviving recipient T cells and thymic progenitors. Alpha-beta T cells present about two months after transplant were reported to originate from several hundred expanded graft clones.

The TCR was taken from a boy in the first two years of life who had a stem cell transplant for SCID, so the T cells may come from the graft donor. The rearrangement uses TRBV11-2 and TRBJ2-2; 8 bases are a match to TRBD1. Sequenced here: PBMCs, mostly from graft donor cells, sampled 360 days after TCRalphabeta/CD19-depleted stem cell transplant. CDR3 DNA: TGTGCCAGCAGCCAGGACAGGGTAGTAACCGGGGAGCTGTTTTTT. Translating it yields CASSQDRVVTGELFF.